The 20 T cell receptor beta chains listed next were all sequenced from one sample in a study of blood T cell repertoires in COVID-19. Assay used: immunoSEQ multiplex PCR; TCRdb lists only in-frame clones, some missing. The sample includes 250,000 or so clones, about nine tenths of them seen just once. The sequencing input was peripheral blood. These receptors all come from a man younger than 45 with COVID-19, enrolled during active disease.

This rearrangement joins TRBV6-2 or TRBV6-3 to TRBJ1-2; no reliable D call. The V end lost 0 bases, the J end lost 8 bases, and 10 bases lay between the germline ends. CDR3 length: 13 residues. The germline V gene encodes CDR1 MNHEY and CDR2 SVGEGT. In nucleotides, the CDR3 is TGTGCCAGCAGTTACTCCCTGGTACGGGGCTACACCTTC. Residues: CASSYSLVRGYTF.

V gene TRBV29-1 combines with J gene TRBJ2-2, with 7 positions matching TRBD1. The CDR3 totals 14 residues. The germline V gene encodes CDR1 SQVTM and CDR2 ANQGSEA. V dropped 5 bases and J dropped 1; count of bases not matched to a gene: 4. The CDR3 loop reads CSVRAGGNTGELFF. The CDR3 region has the DNA TGCAGCGTTCGGGCAGGGGGGAACACCGGGGAGCTGTTTTTT.

The CDR3 sequence is CASSQEFKREQYF. CDR3 nucleotide sequence: TGTGCCAGCAGCCAAGAATTCAAGCGGGAGCAGTACTTC. The chain combines TRBV4-2 with TRBJ2-7, with TRBD2 as a possible D gene (5 bases). Germline assignment: CDR1 LGHNA and CDR2 YNFKEQ. The CDR3 loop spans 13 amino acids. V lost 0 bases and J 7 bases, leaving 10 bases between the germline ends.

This clone was recorded only once. The rearrangement uses TRBV7-9 and TRBJ2-2, with 10 bases aligning to TRBD2. Germline loops: CDR1 SEHNR, CDR2 FQNEAQ (reference sequence). V shed 7 bases, J shed 4 bases, and the junction held 3 bases outside the gene matches. The length of the CDR3 is 14 residues. The CDR3: CASTSSGSTGELFF. The DNA for the CDR3 is TGTGCCAGCACCTCTAGCGGGAGCACCGGGGAGCTGTTTTTT.

The chain links TRBV21-1 to TRBJ1-5. TRBV21-1 is given as a pseudogene. CDR3 length: 16 residues. The CDR3 sequence: CASSAGLGGNYQPQHF. The DNA of the CDR3 is TGTGCCAGCAGCGCTGGTTTGGGGGGAAACTATCAGCCCCAGCATTTT.

This chain uses TRBV4-2 with TRBJ2-3; 7 positions match TRBD1. This CDR3 is 17 amino acids long. Germline CDR1 LGHNA, CDR2 YNFKEQ. Trimming took 1 base from V and 0 from J; bases not matched to a gene: 7. In DNA, the CDR3 is TGTGCCAGCAGCCAAGGCCCTACAGGGGCAAGCACAGATACGCAGTATTTT. This gives the protein CASSQGPTGASTDTQYF.

The sample holds a few counts of this clone. J is TRBJ2-4 and V is TRBV4-1; 8 positions match TRBD1. The ends lost 4 bases at V and 1 base at J; junction bases unmatched: 12. The CDR3 is made up of 18 amino acids. CDR1 is MGHRA and CDR2 is YSYEKL in the germline V gene. CDR3: CASSPGVQGAFAKNIQYF. The CDR3 DNA follows: TGCGCCAGCAGCCCCGGGGTGCAGGGGGCTTTCGCCAAAAACATTCAGTACTTC.

V usage is TRBV14 and J usage is TRBJ2-7; 7 positions match TRBD1. The germline gives CDR1 SGHDN, CDR2 FVKESK. The CDR3 consists of 14 residues. Trimming took 2 bases from V and 2 from J; bases not matched to a gene: 3. In DNA form, the CDR3 reads TGTGCCAGCAGCCAATACAGGGGCCCCTACGAGCAGTACTTC. Protein: CASSQYRGPYEQYF.

The V and J genes are TRBV9 and TRBJ2-3, with 8 bases identical to TRBD2. This CDR3 is built from 17 residues. Losses at the gene ends were 0 bases for V and 0 bases for J; bases not matched to a gene: 6. Germline CDR1 SGDLS, CDR2 YYNGEE. The CDR3 DNA reads TGTGCCAGCAGCGTAGCGGCTAGCGGGTTTAGCACAGATACGCAGTATTTT. It codes for CASSVAASGFSTDTQYF.

The V call is TRBV10-3, the J call TRBJ1-1; the match to TRBD1 covers 7 bases. The V segment lost 4 bases and the J segment 3 bases; nucleotides outside the gene matches: 5. Germline V gene sequence: CDR1 ENHRY, CDR2 SYGVKD. The CDR3 extends over 14 amino acids. This chain's CDR3 is CAISGGQVYTEAFF. CDR3 sequence (DNA): TGTGCCATCAGTGGAGGACAGGTCTACACTGAAGCTTTCTTT.

This chain connects TRBV4-1 to TRBJ2-1; D is possibly TRBD1 (6 bases). The germline V gene encodes CDR1 MGHRA and CDR2 YSYEKL. This CDR3 is 16 amino acids long. V lost 2 bases, J lost 3 bases, and 14 bases lay in between. CDR3 nucleotide sequence: TGCGCCAGCAGCCAACCCCGGGACAAATTCTACAATGAGCAGTTCTTC. This codes for CASSQPRDKFYNEQFF.

The sample holds one count of this clone. V usage is TRBV12-3 or TRBV12-4 and J usage is TRBJ1-6; 7 positions match TRBD1. CDR3 length: 13 residues. V shed 5 bases, J shed 7 bases, and the junction held 2 bases outside the gene matches. The CDR3 loop reads CASSRDRNSPLHF. The DNA of the CDR3 is TGTGCCAGCAGTCGGGACAGAAATTCACCCCTCCACTTT.

The chain uses TRBV10-3 and TRBJ1-3, with unresolved D. Germline lookup yields CDR1 ENHRY and CDR2 SYGVKD. V was clipped by 0 bases and J by 4 bases, with 13 bases between them. CDR3 length: 16 amino acids. Here the CDR3 reads CAISESEGWKGNTIYF. The CDR3 nucleotides read TGTGCCATCAGTGAGTCGGAGGGATGGAAAGGAAACACCATATATTTT.

This clone was detected only a few times. A read error may produce the germline difference seen at one junction end. The chain has TRBV18 and TRBJ1-2; 7 nucleotides align to TRBD1. CDR1 is KGHSH, CDR2 LQKENI, per germline. The CDR3 length is 13 residues. The DNA of the CDR3 is TGTGCCAGCTCACCACCCAACCGGGACAGCGGCAACTTC. As protein: CASSPPNRDSGNF.

This sequence joins TRBV28 and TRBJ1-5; D unclear. Germline V gene data show CDR1 as MDHEN and CDR2 as SYDVKM. Trimming took off 4 bases at V and 0 bases at J, with 7 bases between the two ends. This CDR3 is 14 amino acids long. The DNA of the CDR3 is TGTGCCAGCAGTTCTTTTGTTAGCAATCAGCCCCAGCATTTT. This codes for CASSSFVSNQPQHF.

The rearrangement joins TRBV9 to TRBJ2-1; D ambiguous. V gave up 4 bases and J gave up 0 bases, with 5 bases separating them. The CDR3 length is 13 residues. Germline V CDR1 and CDR2: SGDLS, YYNGEE. The CDR3 loop is CASSWSSYNEQFF. CDR3 DNA: TGTGCCAGCAGCTGGAGCTCCTACAATGAGCAGTTCTTC.

This chain uses TRBV21-1 with TRBJ1-1; TRBD1, as called in the table, went unchecked against the DNA. TRBV21-1 constitutes a pseudogene. The CDR3 is 13 amino acids. The CDR3 DNA follows: TGTGCCAGCAGCAACAACGCAGTGATTGAAGCTTTCTTT. Protein: CASSNNAVIEAFF.

The chain has TRBV6-2 or TRBV6-3 and TRBJ2-1; TRBD2 agrees at 7 bases. The CDR3 spans 15 residues. The germline V gene encodes CDR1 MNHEY and CDR2 SVGEGT. V trimming: 4 bases; J trimming: 9 bases; junction bases outside the gene matches: 12. The CDR3 here is CASSWGLTGVGEQFF. As DNA, the CDR3 is TGTGCCAGCAGTTGGGGACTAACGGGAGTGGGTGAGCAGTTCTTC.

CDR3 loop: CASKVAPSSYNEQFF. DNA of the CDR3: TGTGCCAGCAAAGTCGCCCCGAGCTCCTACAATGAGCAGTTCTTC. The rearrangement links TRBV6-5 to TRBJ2-1; D is ambiguous. The germline V gene encodes CDR1 MNHEY and CDR2 SVGAGI. This CDR3 has 15 amino acids. Deletions cut 7 bases from V and 0 bases from J, with 13 bases between.

This sequence joins TRBV6-6 and TRBJ1-2; 12 bases are a match to TRBD1. The CDR3 loop spans 13 amino acids. The germline gives CDR1 MNHNY, CDR2 SVGAGI (reference sequence). J lost 6 bases, V lost 8 bases, and 4 bases had no gene match. CDR3 DNA sequence: TGTGCCAGCGGCGGGACAGGGGGCAATGGCTACACCTTC. This codes for CASGGTGGNGYTF.